Described below is a single T cell receptor beta chain sequence and its context. Antigen unknown. CDR1 and CDR2 (germline): MDHEN, SYDVKM. The CDR3 consists of 13 residues. Trimming pared 5 bases from V and 6 bases from J, leaving 14 bases between. These data are taken from a study of T-cell reconstitution after alpha-beta-depleted transplantation in children. Study results and caveats: Several hundred expanded graft clones reportedly gave rise to the alpha-beta T cells present about two months after transplant. T-cell numbers and diversity, one year after transplant, stemmed largely from T cells that were newly produced. Recipient T cells and thymic progenitors that survived were the source of the high TCRbeta diversity seen at day 60 in some patients.

The authors prepared the TCRbeta library with unique molecular identifiers. In TCRdb, the PCR reads were re-called with MiXCR into one record per CDR3 protein. This sample has fewer than 550,000 distinct CDR3 sequences; 9.5% to 12% occur once, and the top ten carry around 15%. This clonotype was obtained from a female patient aged 2 to 10 who had a stem cell transplant for aplastic anemia, so the T cells may come from the graft donor. Sequences were derived from PBMCs, mostly from graft donor cells, sampled 180 days after TCRalphabeta/CD19-depleted stem cell transplant. J is TRBJ2-7 and V is TRBV28; a weak D match, TRBD1 (6 bases). For the CDR3, the DNA is TGTGCCAGCAGTATCACAGGGCAGGGCGAGCAGTACTTC. Protein: CASSITGQGEQYF.